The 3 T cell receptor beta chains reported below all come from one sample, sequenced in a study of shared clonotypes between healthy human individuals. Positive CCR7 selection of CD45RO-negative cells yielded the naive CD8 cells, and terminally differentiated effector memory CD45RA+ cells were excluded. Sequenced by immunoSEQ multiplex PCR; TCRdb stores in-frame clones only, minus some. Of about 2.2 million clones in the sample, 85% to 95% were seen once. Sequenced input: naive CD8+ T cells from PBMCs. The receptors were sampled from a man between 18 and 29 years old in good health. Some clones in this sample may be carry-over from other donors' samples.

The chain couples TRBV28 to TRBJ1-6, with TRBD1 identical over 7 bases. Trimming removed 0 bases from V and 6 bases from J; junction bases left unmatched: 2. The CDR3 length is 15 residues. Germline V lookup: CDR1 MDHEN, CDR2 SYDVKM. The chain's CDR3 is CASSLWTGSNSPLHF. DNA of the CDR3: TGTGCCAGCAGTTTATGGACAGGGAGTAATTCACCCCTCCACTTT.

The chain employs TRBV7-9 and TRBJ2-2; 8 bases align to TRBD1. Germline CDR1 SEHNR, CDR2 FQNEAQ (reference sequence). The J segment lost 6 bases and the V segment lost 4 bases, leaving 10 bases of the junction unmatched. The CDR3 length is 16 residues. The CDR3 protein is CASSSRQGASAGELFF. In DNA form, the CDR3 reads TGTGCCAGCAGCTCTAGGCAGGGGGCTTCGGCCGGGGAGCTGTTTTTT.

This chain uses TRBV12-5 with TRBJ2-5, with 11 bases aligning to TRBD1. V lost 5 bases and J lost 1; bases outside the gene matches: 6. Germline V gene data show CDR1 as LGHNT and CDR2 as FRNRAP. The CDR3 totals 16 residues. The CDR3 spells CASGPGTGGPQETQYF. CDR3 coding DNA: TGTGCTAGTGGTCCTGGGACAGGGGGACCCCAAGAGACCCAGTACTTC.